The rows below give T cell receptor beta chains drawn from one sample of a study of T cell repertoires in cytomegalovirus infection. TCRdb analysed the reads with MiXCR anew, one entry per CDR3 protein. The sample contains 560,000 or so distinct CDR3 sequences, 15% to 20% of which appear only once. Input material: CD8+ T cells from PBMCs. The receptor source for this set is a human donor in good health (CMV status not recorded). Some clones in this sample may be carry-over from other donors' samples. The CDR3 runs from the conserved cysteine through the conserved F or W.

CDR3 length | V gene | CDR3 protein
15 | TRBV5-1 | CASSLAGVYAHEQYF
13 | TRBV11-3 | CASSYPGEDTQYF
14 | TRBV7-9 | CASSLNVRGTEAFF
13 | TRBV6-6 | CASSYSTSYEQYF
14 | TRBV6-4 | CASSAGINTGELFF
16 | TRBV23-1 | CASSQYTGDSYNEQFF
15 | TRBV28 | CASSLWAGSNQPQHF
16 | TRBV6-5 | CASSQLAGGSYNEQFF
12 | TRBV10-3 | CAISDLGYEQYF
17 | TRBV6-1 | CAGIFRGQGAFSYEQYF
15 | TRBV19 | CASSSLDGYNSPLHF
17 | TRBV27 | CASSLSRTSGSTYEQYF
14 | TRBV4-1 | CTSSQDSGTRGYTF
11 | TRBV2 | CARGLNTEAFF
13 | TRBV28 | CASSVTEGTEAFF
13 | TRBV20-1 | CSARVRTPYEQYF
16 | TRBV11-3 | CASSNPGQDGTDTQYF
16 | TRBV14 | CASSHGWGTSYNEQFF
15 | TRBV6-1 | CASSDFDRASYEQYF
15 | TRBV10-2 | CASSRGLAGAETQYF
13 | TRBV10-2 | CASNDMFTDTQYF
12 | TRBV20-1 | CSALTGQSSYTF
13 | TRBV27 | CASSFLGFDEQYF
19 | TRBV7-3 | CASSLKGEREGLGTDTQYF
17 | TRBV4-1 | CASSHTFRRSSTDTQYF
14 | TRBV10-3 | CAIRREGEATEAFF